One sample yielded the 18 T cell receptor beta chains listed below, sequenced in a study of spatial heterogeneity in lung cancer. TCRdb reanalysed the 5' RACE reads using MiXCR and keeps one entry per CDR3 protein. The top ten clones hold 6.9% of a sample with more than 85,000 distinct CDR3 sequences, 7% to 9% of them seen once. The time point denotes: sample taken at primary tumor resection. TCRs were sequenced from unsorted whole RNA of tumor, nontumor lung or PBMC. This sample comprised PBMCs, obtained at surgery. Receptors originate from a male donor with early-stage non-small cell lung cancer.

This clonotype was found many times. The rearrangement uses TRBV5-1 and TRBJ2-5, with 15 nucleotides matching TRBD2. With V trimmed by 4 bases and J by 4 bases, 2 bases remained unmatched. The CDR3 runs to 15 residues. Per germline, CDR1 SGHRS and CDR2 YFSETQ. The CDR3 DNA is TGCGCCAGCAGCCTGGGACTAGCGGGAGGAGAGACCCAGTACTTC. Residues: CASSLGLAGGETQYF.

This clonotype has only a few counts. The chain couples TRBV12-3 or TRBV12-4 to TRBJ2-1; tentative D call: TRBD2 (5 bases). The CDR3 sequence is 15 residues long. The V end lost 2 bases, the J end lost 4 bases, and 12 bases lay between the germline ends. The CDR3 coding sequence is TGTGCCAGCAGTTTAACGGGAAAATCGTACAATGAGCAGTTCTTC. It encodes CASSLTGKSYNEQFF.

This clonotype appeared many times. V usage is TRBV4-1 and J usage is TRBJ1-1; D is ambiguous. CDR3 length: 13 amino acids. The V end lost 4 bases, the J end lost 3 bases, and 9 bases lay between the germline ends. The V gene's germline CDR1 is MGHRA and CDR2 YSYEKL. The CDR3 bases are TGCGCCAGCAGCCCGAGACAAGACACTGAAGCTTTCTTT. This codes for CASSPRQDTEAFF.

This clonotype was detected only a few times. This chain joins TRBV7-2 and TRBJ2-1; D might be TRBD1 or TRBD2, each matching 5 bases. Trimming took 7 bases from V and 3 from J, leaving 10 bases between them. The CDR3 contains 13 residues. Germline-derived CDR1 and CDR2 are SGHTA and FQGNSA. Written as DNA, the CDR3 is TGTGCCAGCACCCGGGACGTCTACAATGAGCAGTTCTTC. Amino acid sequence: CASTRDVYNEQFF.

This clonotype appeared a few times. The chain joins TRBV2 to TRBJ2-7; D remains ambiguous. Germline CDR1 is SNHLY and CDR2 is FYNNEI. V lost 9 bases, J lost 7 bases, and 19 bases lay in between. The CDR3 covers 13 residues. CDR3 sequence reads: CASTKSYVVEQYF. The CDR3 region has the DNA TGTGCCAGTACTAAATCCTACGTCGTGGAGCAGTACTTC.

In its sample, this clonotype was seen a few times. The chain links TRBV5-1 to TRBJ1-5; 8 bases map to TRBD1. This CDR3 contains 17 residues. With 4 bases clipped from V and 1 base from J, the junction kept 10 bases outside the gene matches. The germline V gene encodes CDR1 SGHRS and CDR2 YFSETQ. CDR3 nucleotide sequence: TGCGCCAGCAGCACCAATCCTCAGGGGGCAAGCAATCAGCCCCAGCATTTT. Translation gives CASSTNPQGASNQPQHF.

This clonotype occurred a few times. V gene TRBV25-1 combines with J gene TRBJ1-1, with a possible D match to TRBD1 (6 bases). Trimming cost V 6 bases and J 3 bases, with 14 bases left between them. CDR1 is MGHDK and CDR2 is SYGVNS in the germline V gene. This CDR3 contains 14 residues. CDR3 DNA sequence: TGTGCCAGCAGCCTGGGGGGCAGGGACACTGAAGCTTTCTTT. Protein: CASSLGGRDTEAFF.

There are a few counts of this clonotype. The CDR3 nucleotides read TGCAGTGTTATCCGGGGCCAGAACACTGAAGCTTTCTTT. Translation gives CSVIRGQNTEAFF. The gene calls are TRBV20-1 and TRBJ1-1; TRBD1 is a possible D gene (5 bases). This CDR3 contains 13 residues. The germline V gene encodes CDR1 DFQATT and CDR2 SNEGSKA (reference sequence). The V and J ends lost 7 bases and 1 base respectively, with 13 bases between them.

The gene calls are TRBV5-1 and TRBJ1-1, with a weak D call TRBD1 (5 bases). V was shortened by 0 bases and J by 0 bases, with 9 bases between the two germline ends. Germline V lookup: CDR1 SGHRS, CDR2 YFSETQ. The CDR3 spans 15 residues. This CDR3 reads CASSLESGLNTEAFF. In nucleotides, the CDR3 is TGCGCCAGCAGCTTGGAATCAGGGTTGAACACTGAAGCTTTCTTT.

The sample holds many counts of this clonotype. The chain is built from TRBV6-1 and TRBJ1-6; no firm D call. The CDR3 spans 16 residues. Germline CDR1 and CDR2: MNHNS and SASEGT. V dropped 3 bases and J dropped 7 bases, with 16 bases sitting between them. In DNA, the CDR3 is TGTGCCAGCAGTGACACGGGTTACGGCGGGAATTCACCCCTCCACTTT. The encoded protein is CASSDTGYGGNSPLHF.

The sample holds a few counts of this clonotype. The rearrangement joins TRBV10-3 to TRBJ2-1; D gene ambiguous. CDR1 ENHRY and CDR2 SYGVKD come from the germline V gene. This CDR3 has 14 amino acids. The V gene lost 2 bases and the J gene lost 0 bases, with 5 bases spanning the gap. Here the CDR3 DNA reads TGTGCCATCAGTGAGGCTAGCTCCTACAATGAGCAGTTCTTC. Translated: CAISEASSYNEQFF.

The rearrangement joins TRBV15 to TRBJ2-6; D may match TRBD1 or TRBD2 (6 bases each). The germline CDR1 and CDR2 sequences are LNHNV and YYDKDF (reference sequence). The V end was cut by 6 bases, the J end by 1 base, with 7 bases between. The CDR3 extends over 14 amino acids. Here the CDR3 DNA reads TGTGCCACCAGAGGGGGGTCTGGGGCCAACGTCCTGACTTTC. This sequence encodes CATRGGSGANVLTF.

This chain joins TRBV29-1 and TRBJ2-1; 13 bases map to TRBD2. The trim removed 4 bases at V and 7 bases at J, leaving 4 bases unmatched. Germline CDR1 and CDR2: SQVTM and ANQGSEA. The CDR3 extends over 14 amino acids. Written as DNA, the CDR3 is TGCAGCGTTGGACTAGCGGGAGGTGGTAATGAGCAGTTCTTC. Its protein product is CSVGLAGGGNEQFF.

The gene calls are TRBV19 and TRBJ1-1, with D possibly TRBD1 on 5 matching bases. With 1 base removed from V and 12 bases from J, the gap between germline ends came to 21 bases. The germline gives CDR1 LNHDA, CDR2 SQIVND (reference sequence). This CDR3 is 15 amino acids long. CDR3 DNA sequence: TGTGCCAGTAGTATAGGAATTCGGGGCAGTCGAAAACCTTTCTTT. It is translated as CASSIGIRGSRKPFF.

This clonotype was observed at least ten times. The chain employs TRBV24-1 and TRBJ2-3; no clear D gene. The CDR3 extends over 12 amino acids. The ends were cut back, 4 bases at V and 2 bases at J, with 3 bases in the middle. Germline CDR1 KGHDR, CDR2 SFDVKD. In nucleotides, the CDR3 is TGTGCCACCAGTGACAACACAGATACGCAGTATTTT. Protein sequence: CATSDNTDTQYF.

The chain has TRBV7-9 and TRBJ2-3; no reliable D call. With 4 bases removed from V and 0 bases from J, the gap between germline ends came to 14 bases. Per germline, CDR1 SEHNR and CDR2 FQNEAQ (reference sequence). This CDR3 spans 16 amino acids. The CDR3 sequence is CASSSIRPSSTDTQYF. CDR3 in DNA: TGTGCCAGCAGCTCTATTAGACCCTCTAGCACAGATACGCAGTATTTT.

The chain recombines TRBV3-1 with TRBJ2-7; 10 bases map to TRBD1. Per the germline V gene, CDR1 is LGHDT and CDR2 is YNNKEL (reference sequence). The CDR3 loop spans 15 amino acids. Unmatched junction bases numbered 8, after V lost 2 bases and J lost 7 bases. The CDR3 DNA reads TGTGCCAGCAGCCAATCCGGGACAGGGGCGGGGGAGCAGTACTTC. Protein sequence: CASSQSGTGAGEQYF.

This sequence joins TRBV28 and TRBJ2-4; 11 bases map to TRBD1. Losses at the gene ends were 8 bases for V and 1 base for J; bases not matched to a gene: 4. Germline CDR1 and CDR2: MDHEN and SYDVKM. The CDR3 is 15 amino acids. CDR3 loop: CASHGTGGAKNIQYF. The CDR3 nucleotides read TGTGCCAGCCATGGGACAGGGGGGGCCAAAAACATTCAGTACTTC.